The rows below give T cell receptor beta chains drawn from one sample of a study of T cell responses to AZD1222 COVID-19 vaccine. Some clones are missing from TCRdb's copy, which holds only in-frame ones; the method was immunoSEQ multiplex PCR. In the table there are 110,000 to 150,000 clones, approximately 83% of which are singletons. This sample comprised peripheral blood, obtained on day 0 of AZD1222 vaccination. The receptors originated from an adult in good health. CDR3s include the opening cysteine and the closing phenylalanine or tryptophan. A D gene is named only where the DNA matches it firmly. Clone size is stated in some rows and not others, as once, few, many or a class when expanded.

D	size	V	J	CDR3	DNA
-	-	TRBV30	TRBJ1-4	CAWSVEDARREKLFF	TGTGCCTGGAGTGTAGAGGACGCTCGACGGGAAAAACTGTTTTTT
-	few	TRBV6-5	TRBJ1-1	CASSYLTENTEAFF	TGTGCCAGCAGTTACTTGACAGAGAACACTGAAGCTTTCTTT
-	-	TRBV19	TRBJ1-3	CASHAGLTPAIYF	TGTGCCAGTCATGCAGGGCTCACTCCCGCCATATATTTT
-	-	TRBV6-5	TRBJ2-1	CASSFGGEQFF	TGTGCCAGCAGTTTTGGGGGGGAGCAGTTCTTC
TRBD1	-	TRBV18	TRBJ1-2	CASSPNFDRTGWNYGYTF	TGTGCCAGCTCACCGAACTTCGACCGGACAGGGTGGAACTATGGCTACACCTTC
TRBD2	-	TRBV5-4	TRBJ2-1	CASSPGGVTASYNEQFF	TGTGCCAGCAGCCCGGGGGGGGTGACCGCGAGTTACAATGAGCAGTTCTTC
TRBD1	-	TRBV5-1	TRBJ2-7	CASSTVTGTENEQYF	TGCGCCAGCAGCACGGTAACCGGGACAGAGAACGAGCAGTACTTC
-	-	TRBV20-1	TRBJ1-2	CSAWTAGYTF	TGCAGTGCTTGGACAGCTGGCTACACCTTC
TRBD2	once	TRBV3-1/TRBV3-2	TRBJ2-2	CASSPPAGGTNTGELFF	TGTGCCAGCAGCCCCCCGGCGGGAGGGACGAACACCGGGGAGCTGTTTTTT
-	-	TRBV6-5	TRBJ1-5	CASSYGFRQPQHF	TGTGCCAGCAGTTACGGTTTCAGGCAGCCCCAGCATTTT
TRBD1	-	TRBV7-2	TRBJ2-7	CASSVSTGVQQYF	TGTGCCAGCAGCGTCTCCACAGGGGTTCAGCAGTACTTC
TRBD2	-	TRBV5-1	TRBJ2-3	CASSPRSSGRAFRDTQYF	TGCGCCAGCAGCCCCCGGTCTAGCGGGAGGGCCTTCAGAGATACGCAGTATTTT
-	-	TRBV7-7	TRBJ2-1	CASSLGRGSLDEQFF	TGTGCTAGCAGCTTAGGTCGAGGGAGCCTTGATGAGCAGTTCTTC
TRBD1	-	TRBV10-2	TRBJ2-2	CATPRPRGTGELFF	TGCGCCACCCCTCGCCCCAGGGGGACCGGGGAGCTGTTTTTT
-	-	TRBV20-1	TRBJ1-6	CSASPGAWGSPLHF	TGCAGTGCTAGTCCTGGGGCTTGGGGTTCACCCCTCCACTTT
TRBD1	-	TRBV27	TRBJ2-1	CASSPPQGENYNEQFF	TGTGCCAGCAGTCCCCCACAGGGGGAAAATTACAATGAGCAGTTCTTC
-	once	TRBV30	TRBJ1-1	CAWSVGMNTEAFF	TGTGCCTGGAGTGTAGGGATGAACACTGAAGCTTTCTTT
-	-	TRBV19	TRBJ2-3	CASGDQTVSTDTQYF	TGTGCCAGTGGGGACCAGACAGTTAGCACAGATACGCAGTATTTT
-	-	TRBV2	TRBJ1-4	CASSEASGGGANEKLFF	TGTGCCAGCAGTGAAGCGAGTGGCGGGGGGGCTAATGAAAAACTGTTTTTT
-	few	TRBV10-3	TRBJ1-1	CAISENPGAFTEAFF	TGTGCCATCAGTGAGAACCCAGGGGCCTTCACTGAAGCTTTCTTT
TRBD1	-	TRBV6-1	TRBJ1-4	CASSEGPPGTGGGPNEKLFF	TGTGCCAGCAGTGAGGGTCCGCCAGGGACAGGGGGCGGCCCCAATGAAAAACTGTTTTTT
TRBD1	-	TRBV6-5	TRBJ1-2	CASSQQGAGYYGYTF	TGTGCCAGCAGTCAACAGGGGGCGGGCTACTATGGCTACACCTTC
-	-	TRBV19	TRBJ1-4	CASSIDRSGTTNEKLFF	TGTGCCAGTAGTATAGATCGTAGCGGAACAACTAATGAAAAACTGTTTTTT
-	once	TRBV7-9	TRBJ2-7	CASSHRQGGGSYEQYF	TGTGCCAGCAGCCATAGACAGGGCGGCGGGAGCTACGAGCAGTACTTC
TRBD1	-	TRBV10-3	TRBJ2-5	CATSEGAVQETQYF	TGTGCCACCTCTGAGGGGGCGGTCCAAGAGACCCAGTACTTC
TRBD1	-	TRBV6-5	TRBJ1-2	CASREGQGSYGYTF	TGTGCCAGCAGGGAGGGACAGGGAAGCTATGGCTACACCTTC